The next 31 T cell receptor beta chains were all read from a single sample in a study of blood T cell repertoires in COVID-19. Profiling relied on immunoSEQ multiplex PCR, and the TCRdb table lists in-frame clones only, not all of them. This table holds approximately 99,000 clones, about 89% found once. Sequenced: peripheral blood. The origin of the receptors is a human donor in a cohort sampled during active COVID-19.

This clone was found a few times. The chain has TRBV3-1 (or the pseudogene TRBV3-2) and TRBJ2-6; D is ambiguous. CDR3 length equals 13 residues. Germline CDR1 is LGHDT and CDR2 is YNNKEL (reference sequence). V gave up 8 bases and J gave up 0 bases, with 5 bases separating them. CDR3 amino acids: CASSYSGANVLTF. Here the CDR3 DNA reads TGTGCCAGCTCGTACTCTGGGGCCAACGTCCTGACTTTC.

This chain links TRBV4-3 with TRBJ1-5; 10 positions match TRBD1. The CDR3 contains 18 residues. With V trimmed by 2 bases and J by 0 bases, 7 bases remained unmatched. Germline V CDR1 and CDR2: LGHNA, YSLEER. CDR3 nucleotide sequence: TGCGCCAGCAGCCAACCCGGGACAGGGGACCATAGCAATCAGCCCCAGCATTTT. This encodes CASSQPGTGDHSNQPQHF.

This clone was seen only once. The genes are TRBV29-1 and TRBJ1-4; 8 positions agree with TRBD1. The germline V gene encodes CDR1 SQVTM and CDR2 ANQGSEA. This CDR3 comprises 15 residues. With V trimmed by 0 bases and J by 7 bases, 7 bases remained unmatched. The CDR3 DNA reads TGCAGCGTTGAAGAGGCGGGGACAGGAGGTGAAAAACTGTTTTTT. Translated, it gives CSVEEAGTGGEKLFF.

V gene TRBV5-1 combines with J gene TRBJ1-3; D unresolved. Deletions cut 1 base from V and 4 bases from J, with 9 bases between. The germline V gene has CDR1 SGHRS and CDR2 YFSETQ. The CDR3 is made up of 14 amino acids. In nucleotides, the CDR3 is TGCGCCAGCAGCTTGAGCGGGGAAGGAAACACCATATATTTT. Translated, it gives CASSLSGEGNTIYF.

This chain uses TRBV6-5 with TRBJ1-1, with TRBD1 identical over 7 bases. The trim removed 10 bases at V and 5 bases at J, leaving 7 bases unmatched. Germline V gene sequence: CDR1 MNHEY, CDR2 SVGAGI. This CDR3 spans 12 amino acids. Written as DNA, the CDR3 is TGTGCCATCAATAAACAGGGGACTGAAGCTTTCTTT. Its translation is CAINKQGTEAFF.

CDR3 loop: CASSVGGTPSVPNTGELFF. The CDR3 nucleotides are TGTGCCAGCAGCGTAGGTGGGACACCCTCCGTGCCCAACACCGGGGAGCTGTTTTTT. This chain uses TRBV9 with TRBJ2-2; tentative D call: TRBD1 (6 bases). Trimming cost V 0 bases and J 2 bases, with 20 bases left between them. This CDR3 is 19 amino acids long. Germline V gene data show CDR1 as SGDLS and CDR2 as YYNGEE.

The chain carries TRBV19 and TRBJ1-5; TRBD1 might be the D (6 bases). This CDR3 comprises 15 residues. Trimming cost V 7 bases and J 5 bases, with 18 bases left between them. The V gene's germline CDR1 is LNHDA and CDR2 SQIVND (reference sequence). CDR3 loop: CASTIYGDTDQPQHF. CDR3 bases: TGTGCCAGTACCATATATGGGGACACCGATCAGCCCCAGCATTTT.

V gene TRBV3-1 (or the pseudogene TRBV3-2) combines with J gene TRBJ1-2; D uncertain. Germline values: CDR1 LGHDT, CDR2 YNNKEL (reference sequence). CDR3 length: 15 residues. V shed 1 base and J shed 7 bases, with 16 bases lying between them. The CDR3: CASSQADTRPSGYTF. CDR3 DNA sequence: TGTGCCAGCAGCCAAGCCGACACCAGACCTTCTGGCTACACCTTC.

The rearrangement joins TRBV11-2 to TRBJ1-1; D ambiguous. V was cut by 4 bases and J by 1 base, with 13 bases left in between. Germline lookup yields CDR1 SGHAT and CDR2 FQNNGV. This CDR3 spans 15 amino acids. In DNA, the CDR3 is TGTGCCAGCAGCTCCGATCCCCGAGCGAACACTGAAGCTTTCTTT. It yields the protein CASSSDPRANTEAFF. Variable domain in full (rest from reference TRBV11-2 and TRBJ1-1): EAGVAQSPRYKIIEKRQSVAFWCNPISGHATLYWYQQILGQGPKLLIQFQNNGVVDDSQLPKDRFSAERLKGVDSTLKIQPAKLEDSAVYLCASSSDPRANTEAFFGQGTRLTVV.

The chain is built from TRBV4-1 and TRBJ2-5, with 7 bases identical to TRBD1. Germline-derived CDR1 and CDR2 are MGHRA and YSYEKL. The CDR3 totals 14 residues. The J segment lost 5 bases and the V segment lost 4 bases, leaving 7 bases of the junction unmatched. CDR3 nucleotides: TGCGCCAGCAGCCCAGGACAGGTCCGGGAGACCCAGTACTTC. Encoded protein: CASSPGQVRETQYF.

The chain is built from TRBV7-6 and TRBJ1-1; 9 bases fit TRBD1. With 1 base clipped from V and 5 bases from J, the junction kept 2 bases outside the gene matches. The CDR3 loop spans 14 amino acids. Germline V gives CDR1 SGHVS, CDR2 FNYEAQ. The CDR3 nucleotides are TGTGCCAGCAGCTTAGGACAGGGGGTAACTGAAGCTTTCTTT. The encoded protein is CASSLGQGVTEAFF.

The V gene is TRBV12-5, the J gene TRBJ2-2; TRBD2 matches at 7 bases. This CDR3 has 17 amino acids. V was pared by 5 bases and J by 3 bases, with 12 bases of the junction left unmatched. The germline V gene has CDR1 LGHNT and CDR2 FRNRAP. The CDR3 loop is CASGLGRGRGDTGELFF. The CDR3 DNA sequence: TGTGCTAGTGGTCTAGGGAGGGGAAGGGGTGACACCGGGGAGCTGTTTTTT.

V and J are TRBV5-4 and TRBJ2-1, with D possibly matching TRBD2 (6 bases). The CDR3 is 16 amino acids. CDR1 and CDR2 from the germline V gene are SGHNT and YYREEE (reference sequence). The ends were cut back, 0 bases at V and 12 bases at J, with 22 bases in the middle. CDR3 DNA sequence: TGTGCCAGCAGCTTGGCCCGGGTAGCGGAGGCACAACGGCAGTTCTTC. Its protein product is CASSLARVAEAQRQFF.

The genes are TRBV7-8 and TRBJ2-7, with D possibly TRBD1 on 5 matching bases. V lost 3 bases, J lost 1 base, and 10 bases lay in between. The CDR3 length is 14 residues. Germline V gene sequence: CDR1 SGHVS, CDR2 FQNEAQ. CDR3 in DNA: TGTGCCAGCAGCTTCCGAGACAGTTCCTACGAGCAGTACTTC. This sequence encodes CASSFRDSSYEQYF. Using reference TRBV7-8 and TRBJ2-7 for the parts outside the CDR3, the full variable domain is GAGVSQSPRYKVAKRGQDVALRCDPISGHVSLFWYQQALGQGPEFLTYFQNEAQLDKSGLPSDRFFAERPEGSVSTLKIQRTQQEDSAVYLCASSFRDSSYEQYFGPGTRLTVT.

The chain uses TRBV6-5 and TRBJ2-7; 8 bases match TRBD1. The CDR3 loop spans 15 amino acids. The J segment lost 0 bases and the V segment lost 8 bases, leaving 9 bases of the junction unmatched. The germline V gene has CDR1 MNHEY and CDR2 SVGAGI. The CDR3 region has the DNA TGTGCCAGCGGACGGACAGGGCACAGCTCCTACGAGCAGTACTTC. Translation: CASGRTGHSSYEQYF.

The chain links TRBV10-1 to TRBJ1-1; weak D call: TRBD1 (6 bases). There are 11 residues in the CDR3. The germline CDR1 and CDR2 sequences are WNHNN and SYGVQD (reference sequence). Trimming cost V 5 bases and J 7 bases, with 8 bases left between them. CDR3 sequence: CASSSDSEAFF. As DNA, the CDR3 is TGCGCCAGCAGTTCGGACAGTGAAGCTTTCTTT.

The J gene is TRBJ1-3, the V gene TRBV5-1; 7 bases are shared with TRBD1. The CDR3 sequence is 17 residues long. The germline CDR1 and CDR2 sequences are SGHRS and YFSETQ. Trimming cost V 0 bases and J 0 bases; bases outside gene matches: 6. CDR3 region: CASSLAGTAFSGNTIYF. The CDR3 nucleotides are TGCGCCAGCAGCTTGGCGGGGACAGCCTTCTCTGGAAACACCATATATTTT.

The chain joins TRBV2 to TRBJ1-2; 7 bases align to TRBD1. Losses at the gene ends were 7 bases for V and 0 bases for J; bases not matched to a gene: 11. This CDR3 is 16 amino acids long. Germline-derived CDR1 and CDR2 are SNHLY and FYNNEI. This CDR3 is CASTETPGTANYGYTF. As DNA, the CDR3 is TGTGCCAGCACCGAGACCCCCGGGACAGCTAACTATGGCTACACCTTC.

The chain links TRBV6-2 or TRBV6-3 to TRBJ2-7; D may be TRBD2 (5 bases). Germline CDR1 and CDR2: MNHEY and SVGEGT. Trimming pared 5 bases from V and 0 bases from J, leaving 17 bases between. This CDR3 is built from 16 residues. The CDR3 is CASSPRFGEYSYEQYF. The CDR3 DNA sequence: TGTGCCAGCAGTCCCCGTTTCGGGGAGTACTCCTACGAGCAGTACTTC.

CDR3 in amino acids: CASSPRDRGLYEQYF. The CDR3 nucleotides read TGTGCCAGCAGCCCCCGGGACAGGGGGCTCTACGAGCAGTACTTC. The chain recombines TRBV3-1 (or the pseudogene TRBV3-2) with TRBJ2-7; 12 nucleotides match TRBD1. Per germline, CDR1 LGHDT and CDR2 YNNKEL (reference sequence). The J segment lost 3 bases and the V segment lost 4 bases, leaving 4 bases of the junction unmatched. The CDR3 extends over 15 amino acids.

The rearrangement joins TRBV5-1 to TRBJ2-2, with 12 bases lining up with TRBD2. CDR1 and CDR2 from the germline V gene are SGHRS and YFSETQ. With V trimmed by 5 bases and J by 5 bases, 10 bases remained unmatched. This CDR3 comprises 17 residues. The CDR3 region is CASRGLAGGPGTGELFF. In DNA form, the CDR3 reads TGCGCCAGCAGAGGCCTAGCGGGAGGGCCGGGGACCGGGGAGCTGTTTTTT.

This chain uses TRBV7-9 with TRBJ2-5; D might be TRBD2 (6 bases). Trimming cost V 5 bases and J 9 bases, with 16 bases left between them. Germline lookup yields CDR1 SEHNR and CDR2 FQNEAQ (reference sequence). The CDR3 extends over 13 amino acids. DNA of the CDR3: TGTGCCAGCAGCAGCGGAGGGCCGGGGGCCCAGTACTTC. It is translated as CASSSGGPGAQYF.

This chain connects TRBV9 to TRBJ1-2; D ambiguous. The CDR3 is 15 amino acids. CDR1 and CDR2 (germline): SGDLS, YYNGEE. V lost 3 bases to trimming and J lost 2 bases, with 14 bases between them. CDR3: CASSEVPGANYGYTF. The CDR3 DNA sequence: TGTGCCAGCAGCGAGGTCCCCGGAGCAAACTATGGCTACACCTTC.

The chain carries TRBV4-3 and TRBJ1-1; D ambiguous. The CDR3 has 16 residues. The germline gives CDR1 LGHNA, CDR2 YSLEER. The V gene lost 1 base and the J gene lost 0 bases, with 12 bases spanning the gap. The CDR3 DNA reads as TGCGCCAGCAGCCAAGTAAGCCTCGGGATGAACACTGAAGCTTTCTTT. Protein sequence: CASSQVSLGMNTEAFF.

The V gene is TRBV7-2, the J gene TRBJ2-4, with D perhaps TRBD1 (5 bases). With 5 bases removed from V and 6 bases from J, the gap between germline ends came to 17 bases. The CDR3 runs to 15 residues. Germline V CDR1 and CDR2: SGHTA, FQGNSA. CDR3 in DNA: TGTGCCAGCAGCATAACCGTAGGGGAAGGAAACATTCAGTACTTC. Its protein product is CASSITVGEGNIQYF. Looking up the rest from reference TRBV7-2 and TRBJ2-4 gives the full variable domain: GAGVSQSPSNKVTEKGKDVELRCDPISGHTALYWYRQSLGQGLEFLIYFQGNSAPDKSGLPSDRFSAERTGGSVSTLTIQRTQQEDSAVYLCASSITVGEGNIQYFGAGTRLSVL.

This chain connects TRBV29-1 to TRBJ2-4; 12 nucleotides align to TRBD2. The germline V gene encodes CDR1 SQVTM and CDR2 ANQGSEA. The J segment lost 6 bases and the V segment lost 7 bases, leaving 7 bases of the junction unmatched. The CDR3 runs 14 residues. The CDR3: CSAIVGLAGNIQYF. The CDR3 nucleotides read TGCAGCGCAATTGTGGGACTAGCGGGAAACATTCAGTACTTC.

The genes are TRBV10-1 and TRBJ2-7; weak D call: TRBD1 (6 bases). The CDR3 covers 13 residues. Germline CDR1 and CDR2: WNHNN and SYGVQD (reference sequence). Trimming stripped 3 bases from V and 6 bases from J, with 12 bases between. CDR3 coding DNA: TGCGCCAGCAGTGAAACAGGGTCTCGCGAGCAGTACTTC. Its protein product is CASSETGSREQYF.

The rearrangement links TRBV5-4 to TRBJ2-7, with 7 positions matching TRBD1. The CDR3 spans 17 residues. Germline V gene lookup returns CDR1 SGHNT and CDR2 YYREEE (reference sequence). V gave up 4 bases and J gave up 1 base; unmatched junction bases: 14. CDR3 nucleotides: TGTGCCAGCAGCGTAATGACAGGACAGGCGGCTTCCTACGAGCAGTACTTC. Translated: CASSVMTGQAASYEQYF.

This rearrangement joins TRBV5-6 to TRBJ1-2, with 7 bases matching TRBD1. Unmatched junction bases numbered 7, after V lost 4 bases and J lost 4 bases. The CDR3 runs 14 residues. Germline V lookup: CDR1 SGHDT, CDR2 YYEEEE. This chain's CDR3 is CASSLQGGSYGYTF. CDR3 DNA: TGTGCCAGCAGCCTCCAGGGGGGCTCCTATGGCTACACCTTC.

The rearrangement links TRBV5-4 to TRBJ2-7; 8 nucleotides agree with TRBD2. This CDR3 comprises 14 residues. Germline CDR1 SGHNT, CDR2 YYREEE (reference sequence). V lost 0 bases and J lost 5; bases outside the gene matches: 4. In DNA, the CDR3 is TGTGCCAGCAGCTTGGTGCGGGGGGCGGACGAGCAGTACTTC. Translating gives CASSLVRGADEQYF.

V usage is TRBV19 and J usage is TRBJ1-1; D call uncertain. Germline CDR1 LNHDA, CDR2 SQIVND (reference sequence). With 5 bases removed from V and 1 base from J, the gap between germline ends came to 8 bases. The CDR3 has 13 residues. The CDR3 loop is CASSRTKNTEAFF. CDR3 in DNA: TGTGCCAGTAGTCGTACAAAGAACACTGAAGCTTTCTTT.